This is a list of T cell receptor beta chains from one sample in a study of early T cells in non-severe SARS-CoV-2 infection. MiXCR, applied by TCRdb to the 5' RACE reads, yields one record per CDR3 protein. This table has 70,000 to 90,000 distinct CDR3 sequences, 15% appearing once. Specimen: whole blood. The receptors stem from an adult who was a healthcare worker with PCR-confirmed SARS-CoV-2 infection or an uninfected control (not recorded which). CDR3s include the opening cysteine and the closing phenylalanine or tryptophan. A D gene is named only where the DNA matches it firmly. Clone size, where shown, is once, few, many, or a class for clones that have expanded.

cdr3_nt: TGCAGCGCCAGGGACAGACCCACAGATACGCAGTATTTT; cdr3_aa: CSARDRPTDTQYF; d_call: TRBD1; j_call: TRBJ2-3; v_call: TRBV29-1; clone_size: NA; cdr3_length: 13
cdr3_nt: TGCAGTGCTAGTAAGGCAGGGCTCACTGAAGCTTTCTTT; cdr3_aa: CSASKAGLTEAFF; d_call: NA; j_call: TRBJ1-1; v_call: TRBV20-1; clone_size: NA; cdr3_length: 13
cdr3_nt: TGTGCCAGCAGCTTAGCCGGGACTCTAGAAGAGACCCAGTACTTC; cdr3_aa: CASSLAGTLEETQYF; d_call: NA; j_call: TRBJ2-5; v_call: TRBV7-2; clone_size: few; cdr3_length: 15
cdr3_nt: TGTGCTGGCAAGGGGGGTCCCACCGGGGAGCTGTTTTTT; cdr3_aa: CAGKGGPTGELFF; d_call: NA; j_call: TRBJ2-2; v_call: TRBV2; clone_size: few; cdr3_length: 13
cdr3_nt: TGCGCCAGCAGTGAACGGGTAGCGGGCCCCTACGAGCAGTACTTC; cdr3_aa: CASSERVAGPYEQYF; d_call: TRBD2; j_call: TRBJ2-7; v_call: TRBV10-2; clone_size: NA; cdr3_length: 15
cdr3_nt: TGTGCCAGCGGCGCCCGGACCCAAGTCCAAGAGACCCAGTACTTC; cdr3_aa: CASGARTQVQETQYF; d_call: NA; j_call: TRBJ2-5; v_call: TRBV11-1; clone_size: few; cdr3_length: 15
cdr3_nt: TGTGCCAGCAGTGCACTTGGACAGGGGGGCCACGAGCAGTACTTC; cdr3_aa: CASSALGQGGHEQYF; d_call: TRBD1; j_call: TRBJ2-7; v_call: TRBV28; clone_size: NA; cdr3_length: 15
cdr3_nt: TGCAGGGGAACCCAGGCGTCTGGGACTGAAGCTTTCTTT; cdr3_aa: CRGTQASGTEAFF; d_call: NA; j_call: TRBJ1-1; v_call: TRBV20-1; clone_size: NA; cdr3_length: 13
cdr3_nt: TGTGCCAGCAGCCGGGGGTTCTTC; cdr3_aa: CASSRGFF; d_call: NA; j_call: TRBJ2-1; v_call: TRBV3-1; clone_size: many; cdr3_length: 8
cdr3_nt: TGTGCCAGCAGGCCCTCCAGGGGGAGAGACAATGAGCAGTTCTTC; cdr3_aa: CASRPSRGRDNEQFF; d_call: TRBD1; j_call: TRBJ2-1; v_call: TRBV6-6; clone_size: many; cdr3_length: 15
cdr3_nt: TGTGCCAGCTCACCAGGCAAAGGAGATACGCAGTATTTT; cdr3_aa: CASSPGKGDTQYF; d_call: NA; j_call: TRBJ2-3; v_call: TRBV18; clone_size: NA; cdr3_length: 13
cdr3_nt: TGTGCCAGCAGCCAAGATTGGGCCGAGCAGTACTTC; cdr3_aa: CASSQDWAEQYF; d_call: NA; j_call: TRBJ2-7; v_call: TRBV14; clone_size: NA; cdr3_length: 12
cdr3_nt: TGTGCCATCGGAAGACAGGGGACGTACAATGAGCAGTTCTTC; cdr3_aa: CAIGRQGTYNEQFF; d_call: TRBD1; j_call: TRBJ2-1; v_call: TRBV10-3; clone_size: many; cdr3_length: 14
cdr3_nt: TGCGCCCCACCGTGGCAGTTCTTC; cdr3_aa: CAPPWQFF; d_call: NA; j_call: TRBJ2-1; v_call: TRBV23-1; clone_size: NA; cdr3_length: 8
cdr3_nt: TGTGCCAGCAGCCAGCCAGGGCAGGGGAATTCCTACGAGCAGTACTTC; cdr3_aa: CASSQPGQGNSYEQYF; d_call: NA; j_call: TRBJ2-7; v_call: TRBV12-3/TRBV12-4; clone_size: NA; cdr3_length: 16
cdr3_nt: TGCGCCAGCAGCTTGGACCCGGGGCGCGCGGACACTGAAGCTTTCTTT; cdr3_aa: CASSLDPGRADTEAFF; d_call: NA; j_call: TRBJ1-1; v_call: TRBV5-1; clone_size: NA; cdr3_length: 16
cdr3_nt: TGTGCCGCAAGCGATTACTCTGGGGCCAACGTCCTGACTTTC; cdr3_aa: CAASDYSGANVLTF; d_call: NA; j_call: TRBJ2-6; v_call: TRBV28; clone_size: NA; cdr3_length: 14
cdr3_nt: TGTGCCAGCGGGAGACCGCCGACCTACGAGCAGTACTTC; cdr3_aa: CASGRPPTYEQYF; d_call: NA; j_call: TRBJ2-7; v_call: TRBV6-5; clone_size: NA; cdr3_length: 13
cdr3_nt: TGCGCCAGCAGCCGTGATACTTTGAACACTGAAGCTTTCTTT; cdr3_aa: CASSRDTLNTEAFF; d_call: NA; j_call: TRBJ1-1; v_call: TRBV5-1; clone_size: NA; cdr3_length: 14
cdr3_nt: TGTGCCAGCAGAGACGGATCGAGCTCCTACGAGCAGTACTTC; cdr3_aa: CASRDGSSSYEQYF; d_call: NA; j_call: TRBJ2-7; v_call: TRBV13; clone_size: many; cdr3_length: 14
cdr3_nt: TGCAGTGCAAAGACAGGTTACGAGCAGTACTTC; cdr3_aa: CSAKTGYEQYF; d_call: NA; j_call: TRBJ2-7; v_call: TRBV20-1; clone_size: NA; cdr3_length: 11
cdr3_nt: TGTGCCAGCAGCTTAGCGATCTCTCAGTTCTTC; cdr3_aa: CASSLAISQFF; d_call: NA; j_call: TRBJ2-1; v_call: TRBV13; clone_size: NA; cdr3_length: 11
cdr3_nt: TGTGCCAGCAGCACGACAGAGACCCAGTACTTC; cdr3_aa: CASSTTETQYF; d_call: NA; j_call: TRBJ2-5; v_call: TRBV7-9; clone_size: NA; cdr3_length: 11
cdr3_nt: TGCAGTGCTACCGGGACCGCTTCGAAGACCCAGTACTTC; cdr3_aa: CSATGTASKTQYF; d_call: NA; j_call: TRBJ2-5; v_call: TRBV20-1; clone_size: NA; cdr3_length: 13
cdr3_nt: TGTGCCAGCAGCCAAGATTTTCTTGAGGAGCTGTTTTTT; cdr3_aa: CASSQDFLEELFF; d_call: NA; j_call: TRBJ2-2; v_call: TRBV4-2; clone_size: few; cdr3_length: 13
cdr3_nt: TGTGCCACCAGCAAAGGGAACCCGAACACCGGGGAGCTGTTTTTT; cdr3_aa: CATSKGNPNTGELFF; d_call: NA; j_call: TRBJ2-2; v_call: TRBV15; clone_size: NA; cdr3_length: 15
cdr3_nt: TGCGCCAGCAGCTTCGATGGGACAGCGGATTTAGAGACCCAGTACTTC; cdr3_aa: CASSFDGTADLETQYF; d_call: TRBD1; j_call: TRBJ2-5; v_call: TRBV5-1; clone_size: many; cdr3_length: 16
cdr3_nt: TGTGCCAGCACCCGGGGACCAGAAGTCGGAGGTACGCAGTATTTT; cdr3_aa: CASTRGPEVGGTQYF; d_call: NA; j_call: TRBJ2-3; v_call: TRBV12-3/TRBV12-4; clone_size: few; cdr3_length: 15
cdr3_nt: TGCGCCAGCAGCTTGATGAGCGGGGGATCCTACGAGCAGTACTTC; cdr3_aa: CASSLMSGGSYEQYF; d_call: TRBD2; j_call: TRBJ2-7; v_call: TRBV5-1; clone_size: NA; cdr3_length: 15
cdr3_nt: TGTGCCAGCAGCTTATACGACACCCCCAGCGGTGAGCAGTTCTTC; cdr3_aa: CASSLYDTPSGEQFF; d_call: NA; j_call: TRBJ2-1; v_call: TRBV7-8; clone_size: many; cdr3_length: 15
cdr3_nt: TGCAGTGCTAGCGGGGCTAGCACAGATACGCAGTATTTT; cdr3_aa: CSASGASTDTQYF; d_call: NA; j_call: TRBJ2-3; v_call: TRBV20-1; clone_size: NA; cdr3_length: 13
cdr3_nt: TGTGCCAGCAGCGAGGGGGGAACTGAAGCTTTCTTT; cdr3_aa: CASSEGGTEAFF; d_call: NA; j_call: TRBJ1-1; v_call: TRBV9; clone_size: NA; cdr3_length: 12
cdr3_nt: TGTGCCAGCAGCTTAGGAAATGAGGGGCTGAAAGCTTTCTTT; cdr3_aa: CASSLGNEGLKAFF; d_call: NA; j_call: TRBJ1-1; v_call: TRBV7-7; clone_size: NA; cdr3_length: 14
cdr3_nt: TGTGCCAGCAGCTCGAGGGCACCAGGCTACGAGCAGTACTTC; cdr3_aa: CASSSRAPGYEQYF; d_call: NA; j_call: TRBJ2-7; v_call: TRBV11-2; clone_size: NA; cdr3_length: 14
cdr3_nt: TGTGCCAGCAGTTTCAGGCAAACTGGCGTGCAGTTCTTC; cdr3_aa: CASSFRQTGVQFF; d_call: NA; j_call: TRBJ2-1; v_call: TRBV28; clone_size: NA; cdr3_length: 13
cdr3_nt: TGTGCCAGCAGCTTGGCTGGCGGAAACACCATATATTTT; cdr3_aa: CASSLAGGNTIYF; d_call: NA; j_call: TRBJ1-3; v_call: TRBV5-6; clone_size: NA; cdr3_length: 13
cdr3_nt: TGTGCCAGCAGCTTAGGGACTAGCGCCCACCCCTACGAGCAGTACTTC; cdr3_aa: CASSLGTSAHPYEQYF; d_call: TRBD2; j_call: TRBJ2-7; v_call: TRBV7-9; clone_size: NA; cdr3_length: 16
cdr3_nt: TGTGCCAGCAGTGAAGGAGTGGGGCTTAGCGAAAAACTGTTTTTT; cdr3_aa: CASSEGVGLSEKLFF; d_call: NA; j_call: TRBJ1-4; v_call: TRBV2; clone_size: NA; cdr3_length: 15
cdr3_nt: TGCAGTGCTAGTAGGAGGTCTGACACTGAAGCTTTCTTT; cdr3_aa: CSASRRSDTEAFF; d_call: NA; j_call: TRBJ1-1; v_call: TRBV20-1; clone_size: many; cdr3_length: 13
cdr3_nt: TGTGCCAGCAGCCTGATCGGGGGGGCCCAGGGTTCACCCCTCCACTTT; cdr3_aa: CASSLIGGAQGSPLHF; d_call: NA; j_call: TRBJ1-6; v_call: TRBV27; clone_size: NA; cdr3_length: 16
cdr3_nt: TGTGCCAGCAGCTCCCCGCCAGGGATTTCCTCGTTT; cdr3_aa: CASSSPPGISSF; d_call: NA; j_call: TRBJ1-4; v_call: TRBV7-9; clone_size: few; cdr3_length: 12
cdr3_nt: TGTGCCAGCAGCCTCGAGCGGGGGCCCTACAATGAGCAGTTCTTC; cdr3_aa: CASSLERGPYNEQFF; d_call: TRBD2; j_call: TRBJ2-1; v_call: TRBV11-2; clone_size: medium-sized; cdr3_length: 15
cdr3_nt: TGCGCCAGCAGTCGCTCGGGACTAGCGGAGATAAATGAGCAGTTCTTC; cdr3_aa: CASSRSGLAEINEQFF; d_call: TRBD2; j_call: TRBJ2-1; v_call: TRBV4-3; clone_size: few; cdr3_length: 16
cdr3_nt: TGTGCCACCAGTGAGGGGCTTTGGATCGATGAGCAGTTCTTC; cdr3_aa: CATSEGLWIDEQFF; d_call: NA; j_call: TRBJ2-1; v_call: TRBV24-1; clone_size: NA; cdr3_length: 14
cdr3_nt: TGTGCCAGCAGCCAAGATCCGGGGGGAAAGCAGTACTTC; cdr3_aa: CASSQDPGGKQYF; d_call: TRBD2; j_call: TRBJ2-7; v_call: TRBV3-1; clone_size: many; cdr3_length: 13
cdr3_nt: TGTGCCAGCAGTGTGCAGGGGGCTACAGATACGCAGTATTTT; cdr3_aa: CASSVQGATDTQYF; d_call: TRBD1; j_call: TRBJ2-3; v_call: TRBV2; clone_size: many; cdr3_length: 14
cdr3_nt: TGCAGTGCCACGGGACTAGCGGGGACCAAGTCATACAATGAGCAGTTCTTC; cdr3_aa: CSATGLAGTKSYNEQFF; d_call: TRBD2; j_call: TRBJ2-1; v_call: TRBV20-1; clone_size: NA; cdr3_length: 17
cdr3_nt: TGTGCCAGCAGAGCGGGGCTGAACACAGATACGCAGTATTTT; cdr3_aa: CASRAGLNTDTQYF; d_call: TRBD2; j_call: TRBJ2-3; v_call: TRBV6-5; clone_size: few; cdr3_length: 14
cdr3_nt: TGTGCCAGCAGTTACCCGAGAAACATAGCGGGAGGTCCCTACGAGCAGTACTTC; cdr3_aa: CASSYPRNIAGGPYEQYF; d_call: TRBD2; j_call: TRBJ2-7; v_call: TRBV6-2/TRBV6-3; clone_size: few; cdr3_length: 18
cdr3_nt: TGTGCCACCTGCGCGGGCGGCGATTACAATGAGCAGTTCTTC; cdr3_aa: CATCAGGDYNEQFF; d_call: NA; j_call: TRBJ2-1; v_call: TRBV28; clone_size: many; cdr3_length: 14
cdr3_nt: TGTGCCAGCAGTCCCTCCAACGGGGTTACGCAGTATTTT; cdr3_aa: CASSPSNGVTQYF; d_call: NA; j_call: TRBJ2-3; v_call: TRBV6-1; clone_size: NA; cdr3_length: 13
cdr3_nt: TGTGCCAGTACTAGGGGGGTCGGAGCTTTCTTT; cdr3_aa: CASTRGVGAFF; d_call: NA; j_call: TRBJ1-1; v_call: TRBV19; clone_size: many; cdr3_length: 11
cdr3_nt: TGTGCCAGCAGGACCACGATGAGGGGCTACGAGCAGTACTTC; cdr3_aa: CASRTTMRGYEQYF; d_call: NA; j_call: TRBJ2-7; v_call: TRBV28; clone_size: NA; cdr3_length: 14
cdr3_nt: TGTGCCAGCAGACCAAACAGGGTCGAGCAGTACTTC; cdr3_aa: CASRPNRVEQYF; d_call: NA; j_call: TRBJ2-7; v_call: TRBV6-1; clone_size: few; cdr3_length: 12
cdr3_nt: TGTGCCAGTAGTTCTACAGGGGGCTACGAGCAGTACTTC; cdr3_aa: CASSSTGGYEQYF; d_call: TRBD1; j_call: TRBJ2-7; v_call: TRBV19; clone_size: once; cdr3_length: 13
cdr3_nt: TGCAGCGTTTTGTCGGCGGTCACAGATACGCAGTATTTT; cdr3_aa: CSVLSAVTDTQYF; d_call: NA; j_call: TRBJ2-3; v_call: TRBV29-1; clone_size: NA; cdr3_length: 13
cdr3_nt: TGTGCCACCAGCAGGACAGGGGGCGCGGAGACCCAGTACTTC; cdr3_aa: CATSRTGGAETQYF; d_call: TRBD1; j_call: TRBJ2-5; v_call: TRBV15; clone_size: few; cdr3_length: 14